One TCR beta chain is described in this entry. Trimming shortened V by 7 bases and J by 1 base, and 13 bases separated the two germline ends. Per germline, CDR1 SQVTM and CDR2 ANQGSEA. The CDR3 loop spans 13 amino acids. Reverse transcription of 0.5 to 1 ug RNA was performed with random hexamers. An immunoSEQ multiplex PCR generated amplified TCR beta CDR3 products spanning 54 Vbeta and 13 Jbeta. MiXCR, applied by TCRdb to the immunoSEQ multiplex PCR reads, yields one record per CDR3 protein. The sample shows some 120,000 distinct CDR3 sequences, roughly 96% of them seen only once. The data derive from a study of CD8 T cells in Susac syndrome. The authors carried out high-throughput sequencing of TCR beta. They applied it to CD8+ and CD4+ T cells obtained from blood. Healthy donors constituted the control group, matched for age and sex. The authors negatively isolated CD8+ and CD4+ T cells and FACS-enriched TEMRA cells.

The sequenced sample consisted of CD4+ T cells from PBMCs. This TCR was sampled from a human donor in good health. This sequence joins TRBV29-1 and TRBJ1-1; D is uncertain. The CDR3 here is CSATDGTNTEAFF. In DNA form, the CDR3 reads TGCAGCGCTACGGACGGTACGAACACTGAAGCTTTCTTT.